One T cell receptor beta chain is described in this entry. As yet, its antigen is unknown. The record originates from a study of monozygotic twins with inflammatory bowel disease. Each donor had 2.5 ml of blood drawn. This CDR3 has 17 residues. Germline CDR1 is DFQATT and CDR2 is SNEGSKA (reference sequence). Overall study results and limits: A single strong clonotype or signal linked to IBD was not supported. The study found lower TCRbeta diversity (inverse Simpson) in IBD patients than in healthy co-twins.

The template-switching step introduced UMIs that carried a 6-nucleotide sample barcode. TCRdb re-called the 5' RACE reads; every CDR3 protein appears as one record, without DNA. The ten most abundant clones cover just over 2.5% of a sample with more than 300,000 distinct CDR3 sequences. Sequencing was carried out using blood. The V gene is TRBV20-1, the J gene TRBJ2-1; without DNA, the TCRdb call of TRBD1 cannot be checked. The source of this sequence is a human donor with ulcerative colitis or Crohn's disease, or a healthy co-twin of an affected twin (not recorded which). The CDR3 is CSARDRGTLSSYNEQFF.